In this sample, the clone carrying this TCR beta chain turned up once. The V gene end was trimmed by 6 bases and the J gene end by 2 bases; junction bases not matched to a gene: 14. Germline values: CDR1 SNHLY, CDR2 FYNNEI. The CDR3 contains 19 residues. Sequencing was performed with immunoSEQ multiplex PCR; in TCRdb, only in-frame clones are kept and a portion is missing. The repertoire has approximately 530,000 clones, roughly 91% of them found once; the top ten carry 7.5% to 9.5%. This sample stems from a study of blood T cell repertoires in COVID-19. V is TRBV2 and J is TRBJ1-5, with 12 positions matching TRBD1. The specimen sequenced was peripheral blood. This TCR was recovered from a woman between 45 and 65 years old with COVID-19, enrolled during active disease. The CDR3 loop is CASRTPAGTGGWGNQPQHF. CDR3 nucleotides: TGTGCCAGCAGGACGCCTGCAGGGACAGGGGGCTGGGGCAATCAGCCCCAGCATTTT.